These 24 T cell receptor beta chains share one sample of origin, sequenced in a study of OX40 agonist ivuxolimab in advanced cancers. Assay: immunoSEQ multiplex PCR; the TCRdb copy retains only in-frame clones and omits some. The data hold around 75,000 clones, with about nine tenths observed a single time. The source material was CD4+ or CD8+ T cells sorted from blood, sampled in a trial of the OX40 agonist ivuxolimab. These receptors all come from an adult with an advanced solid tumor such as melanoma, head and neck, liver or kidney cancer.

The chain uses TRBV29-1 and TRBJ1-2, with D unclear. The V gene lost 6 bases and the J gene lost 4 bases, with 9 bases spanning the gap. The CDR3 extends over 11 amino acids. Germline V lookup: CDR1 SQVTM, CDR2 ANQGSEA. The CDR3: CSVPLIYGYTF. The CDR3 DNA reads as TGCAGCGTGCCTCTGATCTATGGCTACACCTTC.

This clone was observed once. The chain links TRBV5-1 to TRBJ1-2, with D possibly matching TRBD1 (6 bases). V shed 5 bases and J shed 4 bases, with 12 bases lying between them. The length of the CDR3 is 13 residues. Per germline, CDR1 SGHRS and CDR2 YFSETQ. The DNA for the CDR3 is TGCGCCAGCAGAGGGGGAAGCGGCTATGGCTACACCTTC. The encoded protein is CASRGGSGYGYTF.

The genes are TRBV2 and TRBJ1-1; D uncertain. With 7 bases removed from V and 0 bases from J, the gap between germline ends came to 9 bases. CDR1 SNHLY and CDR2 FYNNEI come from the germline V gene. The CDR3 has 13 amino acids. The CDR3: CASNSGMNTEAFF. The CDR3 region has the DNA TGTGCCAGCAACTCAGGCATGAACACTGAAGCTTTCTTT.

The chain recombines TRBV5-4 with TRBJ2-7; no definite D call. V shed 3 bases and J shed 5 bases, with 6 bases lying between them. Germline values: CDR1 SGHNT, CDR2 YYREEE (reference sequence). This CDR3 comprises 11 residues. CDR3 in amino acids: CASSSLHEQYF. The CDR3 DNA is TGTGCCAGCAGCTCACTTCACGAGCAGTACTTC.

The V gene is TRBV5-1, the J gene TRBJ2-2; TRBD2 aligns across 8 bases. J gave up 2 bases and V 6 bases, and 15 bases lay outside the gene matches. The germline V gene has CDR1 SGHRS and CDR2 YFSETQ. The CDR3 has 18 residues. DNA of the CDR3: TGCGCCAGCACATTCGGACGGCTAGCGGGTATAAACACCGGGGAGCTGTTTTTT. Its translation is CASTFGRLAGINTGELFF.

The J gene is TRBJ1-2, the V gene TRBV30; D not resolved. V lost 1 base, J lost 2 bases, and 8 bases lay in between. The CDR3 is 13 amino acids. CDR1 is GTSNPN, CDR2 SVGIG, per germline (reference sequence). The chain's CDR3 is CAWSEGLNYGYTF. Here the CDR3 DNA reads TGTGCCTGGAGTGAAGGACTCAACTATGGCTACACCTTC.

The gene calls are TRBV6-5 and TRBJ1-5, with unresolved D. Looked up from germline, CDR1 is MNHEY and CDR2 is SVGAGI. This CDR3 has 15 residues. V gave up 0 bases and J gave up 0 bases, with 6 bases separating them. The CDR3 loop reads CASSYSQHSNQPQHF. As DNA, the CDR3 is TGTGCCAGCAGTTACTCCCAGCATAGCAATCAGCCCCAGCATTTT.

The chain recombines TRBV6-6 with TRBJ2-1; 8 nucleotides line up with TRBD2. The CDR3 has 14 amino acids. V lost 6 bases to trimming and J lost 10 bases; unmatched junction nucleotides: 11. Germline V gives CDR1 MNHNY, CDR2 SVGAGI (reference sequence). CDR3 region: CASRETSGLGEQFF. The CDR3 DNA is TGTGCCAGCAGAGAAACTAGCGGCCTGGGAGAGCAGTTCTTC.

The chain couples TRBV5-6 to TRBJ1-2; D is perhaps TRBD1 (6 bases). The CDR3 is 15 residues long. Germline CDR1 is SGHDT and CDR2 is YYEEEE. Trimming removed 5 bases from V and 0 bases from J, with 14 bases in between. This chain's CDR3 is CASREQGDTNYGYTF. The CDR3 DNA sequence: TGTGCCAGCAGGGAACAGGGAGATACTAACTATGGCTACACCTTC.

The rearrangement joins TRBV5-1 to TRBJ2-2, with TRBD1 matching 9 bases. V lost 4 bases to trimming and J lost 4 bases; unmatched junction nucleotides: 5. Germline V gene lookup returns CDR1 SGHRS and CDR2 YFSETQ. The CDR3 runs 15 residues. As DNA, the CDR3 is TGCGCCAGCAGCCATACAGGGGGCAGCACCGGGGAGCTGTTTTTT. Protein: CASSHTGGSTGELFF.

The chain is built from TRBV15 and TRBJ2-7, with D perhaps matching TRBD2 (5 bases). The CDR3 has 13 amino acids. V was clipped by 3 bases and J by 2 bases, with 8 bases between them. From germline, CDR1 is LNHNV and CDR2 YYDKDF (reference sequence). The CDR3 region has the DNA TGTGCCACCAGCAGGGACTTAACCTACGAGCAGTACTTC. Translating gives CATSRDLTYEQYF. Supplemented by reference TRBV15 and TRBJ2-7, the full variable domain reads DAMVIQNPRYQVTQFGKPVTLSCSQTLNHNVMYWYQQKSSQAPKLLFHYYDKDFNNEADTPDNFQSRRPNTSFCFLDIRSPGLGDTAMYLCATSRDLTYEQYFGPGTRLTVT.

This clone was counted a single time. The chain combines TRBV4-2 with TRBJ1-2, with D tentatively TRBD1 (6 bases). The CDR3 runs 15 residues. Trimming pared 4 bases from V and 5 bases from J, leaving 17 bases between. Germline V gives CDR1 LGHNA, CDR2 YNFKEQ. The DNA of the CDR3 is TGTGCCAGCAGCCGGGACATATTCTTAGGGTATGGCTACACCTTC. It is translated as CASSRDIFLGYGYTF.

The J gene is TRBJ1-4, the V gene TRBV6-1, with D possibly being TRBD1 (5 bases). This CDR3 region has 18 residues. Germline V gene data show CDR1 as MNHNS and CDR2 as SASEGT. The V gene lost 1 base and the J gene lost 6 bases, with 21 bases spanning the gap. CDR3 DNA sequence: TGTGCCAGCAGTGAAGAGGGGACGTGGAGGGTCTTCTATGAAAAACTGTTTTTT. Protein sequence: CASSEEGTWRVFYEKLFF.

The chain has TRBV5-1 and TRBJ1-3; D remains unclear. The V gene lost 5 bases and the J gene lost 0 bases, with 9 bases spanning the gap. Per the germline V gene, CDR1 is SGHRS and CDR2 is YFSETQ. The CDR3 extends over 14 amino acids. CDR3 protein: CASRGLSSGNTIYF. The CDR3 bases are TGCGCCAGCAGGGGCTTAAGCTCTGGAAACACCATATATTTT. Looking up the rest from reference TRBV5-1 and TRBJ1-3 gives the full variable domain: KAGVTQTPRYLIKTRGQQVTLSCSPISGHRSVSWYQQTPGQGLQFLFEYFSETQRNKGNFPGRFSGRQFSNSRSEMNVSTLELGDSALYLCASRGLSSGNTIYFGEGSWLTVV.

This rearrangement joins TRBV6-1 to TRBJ2-7, with 7 bases that match TRBD2. Germline CDR1 and CDR2: MNHNS and SASEGT. V lost 6 bases, J lost 0 bases, and 5 bases stayed unmatched. This CDR3 spans 14 amino acids. CDR3 sequence (DNA): TGTGCCAGCAGCGTTGGGGGGGACTCCTACGAGCAGTACTTC. It yields the protein CASSVGGDSYEQYF.

V is TRBV5-5 and J is TRBJ2-7; 7 bases are a match to TRBD1. The CDR3 consists of 15 residues. Germline V lookup: CDR1 SGHKS, CDR2 YYEKEE (reference sequence). V lost 4 bases, J lost 5 bases, and 12 bases stayed unmatched. CDR3 nucleotides: TGTGCCAGCAGCCAAGGGGACAGCATTCTCGACGAGCAGTACTTC. This encodes CASSQGDSILDEQYF.

The rearrangement uses TRBV30 and TRBJ2-2; possible D gene TRBD1, 6 bases. Germline loops: CDR1 GTSNPN, CDR2 SVGIG (reference sequence). Trimming left V 2 bases short and J 0 bases short, with 19 bases between. This CDR3 has 18 residues. CDR3 region: CAWSPRMGQQTNTGELFF. CDR3 nucleotides: TGTGCCTGGAGTCCACGCATGGGACAACAAACGAACACCGGGGAGCTGTTTTTT.

This chain links TRBV5-1 with TRBJ1-4; TRBD1 agrees at 7 bases. V dropped 0 bases and J dropped 5; count of bases not matched to a gene: 4. The CDR3 consists of 15 residues. CDR1 SGHRS and CDR2 YFSETQ come from the germline V gene. The CDR3 DNA is TGCGCCAGCAGCTTGGTGGCGACAGGGAATGAAAAACTGTTTTTT. Its translation: CASSLVATGNEKLFF.

The CDR3 reads CAINSRRGGDNEQFF. The DNA of the CDR3 is TGTGCCATCAACAGCAGACGAGGTGGAGACAATGAGCAGTTCTTC. V usage is TRBV10-3 and J usage is TRBJ2-1; D is undetermined. Germline values: CDR1 ENHRY, CDR2 SYGVKD. V gave up 7 bases and J gave up 5 bases, with 18 bases separating them. CDR3 length: 15 residues.

J is TRBJ2-2 and V is TRBV14, with D unclear. Germline V CDR1 and CDR2: SGHDN, FVKESK. The CDR3 contains 14 residues. Between the trimmed V and J ends, which lost 4 bases and 1 base, there was a span of 7 bases. DNA for the CDR3: TGTGCCAGCAGCCGTAACAGGAACACCGGGGAGCTGTTTTTT. Translation gives CASSRNRNTGELFF. Full variable domain (rest looked up from reference TRBV14 and TRBJ2-2): EAGVTQFPSHSVIEKGQTVTLRCDPISGHDNLYWYRRVMGKEIKFLLHFVKESKQDESGMPNNRFLAERTGGTYSTLKVQPAELEDSGVYFCASSRNRNTGELFFGEGSRLTVL.

V usage is TRBV7-9 and J usage is TRBJ2-5; D gene unclear. The CDR3 covers 16 residues. Germline V gene sequence: CDR1 SEHNR, CDR2 FQNEAQ (reference sequence). With 1 base removed from V and 2 bases from J, the gap between germline ends came to 14 bases. This chain's CDR3 is CASSLGVSRSQETQYF. In DNA, the CDR3 is TGTGCCAGCAGCTTAGGGGTTTCTAGGTCTCAAGAGACCCAGTACTTC.

This clone appeared a few times. J is TRBJ1-1 and V is TRBV6-5, with D unclear. Deletions cut 9 bases from V and 1 base from J, with 9 bases between. CDR3 length: 12 residues. The germline CDR1 and CDR2 sequences are MNHEY and SVGAGI. The CDR3 is CASRWGNTEAFF. CDR3 DNA sequence: TGTGCCAGTAGGTGGGGGAACACTGAAGCTTTCTTT.

The chain recombines TRBV6-4 with TRBJ1-1, with 9 nucleotides matching TRBD1. Germline V gene lookup returns CDR1 MRHNA and CDR2 SNTAGT. The ends lost 6 bases at V and 6 bases at J; junction bases unmatched: 8. This CDR3 is built from 14 residues. The CDR3 loop is CASRADRGGSEAFF. CDR3 bases: TGTGCCAGCAGGGCGGACAGGGGAGGGTCTGAAGCTTTCTTT.

The V and J genes are TRBV2 and TRBJ1-1, with 7 nucleotides matching TRBD1. V lost 6 bases, J lost 1 base, and 2 bases stayed unmatched. Germline CDR1 and CDR2: SNHLY and FYNNEI. This CDR3 is 13 amino acids long. CDR3 amino acids: CASSGDRNTEAFF. In DNA form, the CDR3 reads TGTGCCAGCAGCGGGGACAGGAACACTGAAGCTTTCTTT.